This note documents a single T cell receptor (beta chain) sequence. The data are from a study of blood T cell repertoires in COVID-19. Overall study context: Acute and convalescent COVID-19 samples came from the United States, Italy and Spain. Sources were T cells, B-cell-depleted T cells, or PBMCs; the material itself was cDNA or gDNA.

Sequencing used immunoSEQ multiplex PCR; TCRdb keeps in-frame clones, though not all of them. The data contain approximately 300,000 clones, nearly 90% of them singletons. In germline, CDR1 is KGHSH, CDR2 LQKENI. There are 13 residues in the CDR3. The junction had 5 bases not matched to a gene; V was cut back by 2 bases and J by 10 bases. Residents of over 20 US areas, aged about 18 to 89 years, made up the participants. Participants' own reports of clinical history determined their cohort assignment. Specimen: PBMCs or T cells enriched from blood (not recorded which). The TCR sequence derives from a woman aged 18-29 years with acute COVID-19. The rearrangement links TRBV18 to TRBJ1-1, with 9 bases that match TRBD1. The CDR3 spells CASSPSYRGPAFF. CDR3 in DNA: TGTGCCAGCTCACCATCCTACAGGGGGCCAGCTTTCTTT.